This T cell receptor (beta chain) was sequenced in a study of blood T cell repertoires in COVID-19 (dated by TCRdb to 2020 to 2022). Regarding the complete study: Samples covering the acute and convalescent phases of COVID-19 were provided by collaborators in the United States, Italy and Spain. A de-identified subject ID, COVID-19 status, age in years and sex were almost always included in the sample metadata. Deeply sampled blood TCRbeta repertoires from subjects exposed to, actively infected with, or recovered from COVID-19 were included in the dataset. The repertoires were released in a freely available public database meant as a resource for research on the immune response to SARS-CoV-2. The prospective study material was composed of cDNA or gDNA derived from T cells, B-cell-depleted T cells, or PBMCs. Where HLA class I and class II types were available, the types were taken from metadata supplied by the sample provider, not from assay-based typing. Samples came from the ongoing ImmuneRACE study (first 160 participants) plus 1,254 subjects from 6 global collaborators.

TCRbeta CDR3 regions were amplified from genomic DNA by means of the immunoSEQ Assay, a bias-controlled multiplex PCR. For the original study's pipeline: Within the assay, amplification of reference gene primers was used to estimate how many nucleated cells each sample contained. To quantify the absolute abundance of each unique TCRbeta CDR3 rearrangement, sequence reads were collapsed and filtered. For each sample, productive Simpson clonality was calculated as the square root of Simpson's diversity index over productive rearrangements. TCRdb obtained this table from immuneACCESS and retained in-frame rearrangements with V and J assigned. These tables miss some clones; where compared with another copy, unresolved V genes account for less than half of the shortfall, and the remainder is unexplained. V and J calls and clone size are as listed in that table; D and trimming were resolved from the DNA. This sample is represented by roughly 160,000 clones; approximately 82% of them were singletons. Over 9.5% of the sample is held by the ten biggest clonotypes.

Whole blood was collected in K2EDTA tubes by collaborating institutions according to the institutions' own protocols. For TCRbeta analysis, collaborator samples were shipped as frozen whole blood, as isolated PBMCs, or as DNA extracted from either sample type. On this clone: What this receptor recognizes is not known. No per-base quality is available; no much larger clone lies one base away.

Broad study findings and their caveats: How much clinical and demographic metadata was included differed by source and by participant, and the metadata was provided uncurated.

Sequenced sample: peripheral blood. The sequence was obtained from a woman aged 80 or older with active or convalescent COVID-19.

CDR3 loop: CASSLGISAGLAYEQYF. Read as DNA, the sequence is TGCGCCAGCAGCTTGGGTATTTCAGCGGGGCTGGCCTACGAGCAGTACTTC. Rearrangement joined TRBV5-1 to TRBJ2-7, with 7 bases in between that match TRBD2. The CDR3 has 17 amino acids, counting the end cysteine and phenylalanine. The only DNA kept is the CDR3, 51 bases in frame from the first base. The germline V end is reduced by 0 bases and the J end by 2 bases; junction bases left unmatched: 11. CDR1 and CDR2, per the germline V gene, are SGHRS and YFSETQ.